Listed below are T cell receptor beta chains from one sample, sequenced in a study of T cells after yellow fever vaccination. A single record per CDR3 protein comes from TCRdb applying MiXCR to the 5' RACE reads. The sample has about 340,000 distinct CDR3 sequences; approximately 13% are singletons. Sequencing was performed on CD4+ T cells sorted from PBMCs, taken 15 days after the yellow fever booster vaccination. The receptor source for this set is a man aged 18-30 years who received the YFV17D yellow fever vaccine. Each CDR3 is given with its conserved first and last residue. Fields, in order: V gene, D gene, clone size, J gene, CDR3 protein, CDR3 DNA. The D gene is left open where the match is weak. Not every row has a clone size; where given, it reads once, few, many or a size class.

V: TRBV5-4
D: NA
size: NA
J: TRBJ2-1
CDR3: CASSFNSWINEQFF
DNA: TGTGCCAGCAGCTTCAACAGTTGGATAAATGAGCAGTTCTTC

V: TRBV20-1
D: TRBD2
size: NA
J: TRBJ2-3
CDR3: CSAGGALTSSTDTQYF
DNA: TGCAGTGCCGGGGGGGCCCTTACGTCCAGCACAGATACGCAGTATTTT

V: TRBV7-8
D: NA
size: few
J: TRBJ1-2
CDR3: CASSSYRTANYGYTF
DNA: TGTGCCAGCAGCTCTTACAGGACAGCTAACTATGGCTACACCTTC

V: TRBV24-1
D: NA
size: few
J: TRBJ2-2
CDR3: CATSDPGSGELFF
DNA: TGTGCCACCAGTGATCCAGGCTCCGGGGAGCTGTTTTTT

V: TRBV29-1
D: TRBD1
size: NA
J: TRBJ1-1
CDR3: CSVGQGAENTEAFF
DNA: TGCAGCGTTGGACAGGGCGCAGAGAACACTGAAGCTTTCTTT

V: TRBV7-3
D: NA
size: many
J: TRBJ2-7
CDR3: CASSSQAGPDEQYF
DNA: TGTGCCAGCAGCTCGCAAGCGGGCCCGGACGAGCAGTACTTC

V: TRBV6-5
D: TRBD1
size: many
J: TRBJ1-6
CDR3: CAGTGENSPLHF
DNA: TGTGCCGGGACAGGGGAAAATTCACCCCTCCACTTT

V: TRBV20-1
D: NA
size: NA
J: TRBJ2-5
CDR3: CSARVTERETQYF
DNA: TGCAGTGCTAGAGTTACAGAGAGGGAGACCCAGTACTTC

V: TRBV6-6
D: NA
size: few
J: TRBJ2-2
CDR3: CASRPGASDTGELFF
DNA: TGTGCCAGCAGACCAGGGGCATCGGACACCGGGGAGCTGTTTTTT

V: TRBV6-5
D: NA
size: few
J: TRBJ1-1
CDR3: CASGITEAFF
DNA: TGTGCCAGCGGTATCACTGAAGCTTTCTTT

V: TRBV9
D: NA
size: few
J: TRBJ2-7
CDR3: CASSPRSTSSYEQYF
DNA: TGTGCCAGCAGCCCACGATCCACATCCTCCTACGAGCAGTACTTC

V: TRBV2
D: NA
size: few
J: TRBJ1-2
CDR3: CASGSNYGYTF
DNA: TGTGCCAGCGGGAGTAACTATGGCTACACCTTC

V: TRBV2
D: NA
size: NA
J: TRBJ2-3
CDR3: CASNRVSDTQYF
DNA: TGTGCCAGCAACCGAGTGTCGGATACGCAGTATTTT

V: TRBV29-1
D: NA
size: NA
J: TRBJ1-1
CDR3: CSVEGPAAEAFF
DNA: TGCAGCGTTGAGGGACCGGCGGCTGAAGCTTTCTTT

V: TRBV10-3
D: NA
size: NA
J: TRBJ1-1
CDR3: CAIKVDRDTEAFF
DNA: TGTGCCATCAAAGTGGACAGAGACACTGAAGCTTTCTTT

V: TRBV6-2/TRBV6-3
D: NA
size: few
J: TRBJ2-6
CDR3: CASRLDGIFGANVLTF
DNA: TGTGCCAGCAGACTAGACGGGATCTTTGGGGCCAACGTCCTGACTTTC

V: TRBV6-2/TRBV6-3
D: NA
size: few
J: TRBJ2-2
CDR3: CASMRGRYTGELFF
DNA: TGTGCCAGCATGCGGGGGCGGTACACCGGGGAGCTGTTTTTT

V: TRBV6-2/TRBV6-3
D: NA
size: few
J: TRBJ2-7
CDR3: CASSYANYEQYF
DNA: TGTGCCAGCAGTTACGCTAACTACGAGCAGTACTTC

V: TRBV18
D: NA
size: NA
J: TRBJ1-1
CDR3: CASSPRGLDVNTEAFF
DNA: TGTGCCAGCTCACCACGGGGGCTGGATGTGAACACTGAAGCTTTCTTT

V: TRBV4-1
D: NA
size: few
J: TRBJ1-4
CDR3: CASSQRGPNEKLFF
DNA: TGCGCCAGCAGCCAGAGGGGCCCTAATGAAAAACTGTTTTTT

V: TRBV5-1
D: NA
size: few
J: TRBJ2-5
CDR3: CASSLAGTPQETQYF
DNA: TGCGCCAGCAGCTTGGCTGGAACTCCGCAAGAGACCCAGTACTTC

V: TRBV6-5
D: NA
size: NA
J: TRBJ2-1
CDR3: CASSKTPTAYNEQFF
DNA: TGTGCCAGCTCCAAAACCCCGACAGCCTACAATGAGCAGTTCTTC

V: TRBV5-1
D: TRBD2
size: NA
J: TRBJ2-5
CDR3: CASSPGTSGFQETQYF
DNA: TGCGCCAGCAGCCCCGGGACTAGCGGATTCCAAGAGACCCAGTACTTC

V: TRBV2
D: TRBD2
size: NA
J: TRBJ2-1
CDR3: CASSVGAGGADEQFF
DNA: TGTGCCAGCAGTGTAGGTGCGGGGGGGGCAGATGAGCAGTTCTTC

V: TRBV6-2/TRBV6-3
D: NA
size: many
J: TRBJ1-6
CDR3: CASSYSTVEGSPLHF
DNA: TGTGCCAGCAGTTACTCGACGGTGGAGGGTTCACCCCTCCACTTT

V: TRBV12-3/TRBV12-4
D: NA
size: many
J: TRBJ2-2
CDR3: CASSSPGGELFF
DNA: TGTGCCAGCAGTTCTCCCGGCGGGGAGCTGTTTTTT

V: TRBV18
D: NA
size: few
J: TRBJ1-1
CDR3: CASSSGIPRMNTEAFF
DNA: TGTGCCAGCTCCTCTGGCATACCGCGCATGAACACTGAAGCTTTCTTT

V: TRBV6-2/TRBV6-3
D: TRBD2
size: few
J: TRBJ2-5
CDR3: CASSYPSGLLQETQYF
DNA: TGTGCCAGCAGTTACCCTAGCGGCCTCCTCCAAGAGACCCAGTACTTC

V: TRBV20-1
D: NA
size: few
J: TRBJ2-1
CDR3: CSDRVVGSYNEQFF
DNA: TGCAGTGATAGAGTGGTAGGCTCCTACAATGAGCAGTTCTTC

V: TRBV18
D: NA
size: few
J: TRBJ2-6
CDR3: CASSELAGDSGANVLTF
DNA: TGTGCCAGCTCAGAACTAGCCGGGGACTCTGGGGCCAACGTCCTGACTTTC

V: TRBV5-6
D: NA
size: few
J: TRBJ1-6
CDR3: CASSLRGVSSPLHF
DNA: TGTGCCAGCAGCCTCAGGGGCGTAAGTTCACCCCTCCACTTT

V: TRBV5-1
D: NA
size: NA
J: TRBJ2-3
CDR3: CASSVGPFLTDTQYF
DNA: TGCGCCAGCAGCGTCGGACCGTTCCTCACAGATACGCAGTATTTT

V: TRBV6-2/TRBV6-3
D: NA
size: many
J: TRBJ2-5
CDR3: CASSWGRQIETQYF
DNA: TGTGCCAGCAGTTGGGGACGGCAGATAGAGACCCAGTACTTC

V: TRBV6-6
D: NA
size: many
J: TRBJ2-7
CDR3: CASSAGPIEQYF
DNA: TGTGCCAGCTCCGCCGGACCGATCGAGCAGTACTTC

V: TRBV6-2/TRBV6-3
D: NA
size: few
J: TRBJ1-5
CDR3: CASSFVDNQPQHF
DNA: TGTGCCAGCAGTTTCGTCGACAATCAGCCCCAGCATTTT

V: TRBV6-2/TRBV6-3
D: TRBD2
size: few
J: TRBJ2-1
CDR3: CASSLLPAGGLNEQFF
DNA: TGTGCCAGCAGTTTACTCCCAGCGGGGGGGCTGAATGAGCAGTTCTTC

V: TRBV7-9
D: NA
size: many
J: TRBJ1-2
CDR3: CASSRDYGYTF
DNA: TGTGCCAGCAGTAGGGACTATGGCTACACCTTC

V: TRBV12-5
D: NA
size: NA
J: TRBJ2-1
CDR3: CASGLEGAVDEQFF
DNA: TGTGCTAGTGGTTTGGAGGGTGCGGTCGATGAGCAGTTCTTC

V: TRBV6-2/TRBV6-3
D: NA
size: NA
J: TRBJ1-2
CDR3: CASSYPPRDTRFSGYTF
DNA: TGTGCCAGCAGTTACCCGCCGAGGGACACCCGTTTTTCCGGCTACACCTTC

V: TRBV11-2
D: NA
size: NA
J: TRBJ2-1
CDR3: CASSPPAVGASYNEQFF
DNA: TGTGCCAGCAGCCCCCCCGCCGTGGGGGCCTCCTACAATGAGCAGTTCTTC

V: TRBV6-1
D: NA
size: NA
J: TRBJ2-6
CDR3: CASGPGRAGSGANVLTF
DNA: TGTGCCAGCGGCCCCGGCAGGGCAGGCTCTGGGGCCAACGTCCTGACTTTC

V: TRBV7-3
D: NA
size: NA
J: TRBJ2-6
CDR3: CASSSPVSTSGANVLTF
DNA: TGTGCCAGCAGCTCGCCAGTGTCAACCTCTGGGGCCAACGTCCTGACTTTC

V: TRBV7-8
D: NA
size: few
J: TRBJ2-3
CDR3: CASSLVRGGPDTQYF
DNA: TGTGCCAGCAGCTTAGTTAGGGGGGGCCCAGATACGCAGTATTTT

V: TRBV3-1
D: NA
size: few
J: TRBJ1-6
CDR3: CASSQDPTAGRGYNSPLHF
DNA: TGTGCCAGCAGCCAAGATCCCACGGCGGGGAGAGGGTATAATTCACCCCTCCACTTT

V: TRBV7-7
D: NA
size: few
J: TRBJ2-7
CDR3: CASSLGAYSYEQYF
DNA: TGTGCCAGCAGCTTAGGGGCCTACTCCTACGAGCAGTACTTC

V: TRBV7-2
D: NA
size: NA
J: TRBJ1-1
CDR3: CASSPRAEAEAFF
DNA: TGTGCCAGCAGCCCCCGGGCAGAGGCTGAAGCTTTCTTT

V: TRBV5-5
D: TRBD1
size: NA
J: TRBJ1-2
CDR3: CASSQVWTGEYGYTF
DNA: TGTGCCAGCAGCCAAGTCTGGACAGGGGAATATGGCTACACCTTC

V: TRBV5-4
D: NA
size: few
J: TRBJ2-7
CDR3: CASSPPLGHEQYF
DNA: TGTGCCAGCAGCCCCCCCCTGGGCCACGAGCAGTACTTC

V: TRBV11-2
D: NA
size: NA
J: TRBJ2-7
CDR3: CASSGAGYEQYF
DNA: TGTGCCAGCAGCGGGGCGGGCTACGAGCAGTACTTC

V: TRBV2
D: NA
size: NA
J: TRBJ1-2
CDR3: CASSARSYGYTF
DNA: TGTGCCAGCAGTGCACGTTCCTATGGCTACACCTTC